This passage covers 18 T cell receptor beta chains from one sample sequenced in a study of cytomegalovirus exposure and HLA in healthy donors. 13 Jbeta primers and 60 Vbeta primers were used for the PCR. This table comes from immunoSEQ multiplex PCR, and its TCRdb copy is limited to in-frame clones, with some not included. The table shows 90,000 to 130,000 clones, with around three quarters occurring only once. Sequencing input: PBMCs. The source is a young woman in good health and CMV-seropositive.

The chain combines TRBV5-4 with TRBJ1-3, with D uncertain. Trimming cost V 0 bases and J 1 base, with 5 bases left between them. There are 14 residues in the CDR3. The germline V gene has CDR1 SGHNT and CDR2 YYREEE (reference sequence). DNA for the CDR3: TGTGCCAGCAGCTTGGACAGATCTGGAAACACCATATATTTT. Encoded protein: CASSLDRSGNTIYF.

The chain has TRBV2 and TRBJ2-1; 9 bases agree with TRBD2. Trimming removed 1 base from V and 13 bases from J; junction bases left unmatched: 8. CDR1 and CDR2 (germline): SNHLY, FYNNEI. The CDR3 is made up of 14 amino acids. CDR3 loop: CASSEGLAVGEQFF. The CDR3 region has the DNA TGTGCCAGCAGTGAAGGACTAGCGGTCGGAGAACAGTTCTTC.

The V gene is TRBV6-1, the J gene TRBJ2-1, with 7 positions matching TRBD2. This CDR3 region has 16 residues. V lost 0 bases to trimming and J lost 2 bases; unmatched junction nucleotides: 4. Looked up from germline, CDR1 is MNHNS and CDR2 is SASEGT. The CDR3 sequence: CASSEALGGAYNEQFF. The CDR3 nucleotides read TGTGCCAGCAGTGAAGCGCTGGGAGGGGCCTACAATGAGCAGTTCTTC.

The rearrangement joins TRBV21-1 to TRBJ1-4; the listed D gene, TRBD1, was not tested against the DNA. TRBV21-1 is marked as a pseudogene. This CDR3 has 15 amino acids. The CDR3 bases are TGTGCCAGCAGCAAATATGACAGGGGTGGGGAAAAACTGTTTTTT. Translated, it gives CASSKYDRGGEKLFF.

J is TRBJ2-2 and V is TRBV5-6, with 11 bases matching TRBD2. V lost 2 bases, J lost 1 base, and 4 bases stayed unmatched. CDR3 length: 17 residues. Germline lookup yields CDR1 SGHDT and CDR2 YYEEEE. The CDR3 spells CASSFAGTSGNTGELFF. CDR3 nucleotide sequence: TGTGCCAGCAGCTTCGCCGGGACTAGCGGGAACACCGGGGAGCTGTTTTTT. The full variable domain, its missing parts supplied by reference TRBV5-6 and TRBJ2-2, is DAGVTQSPTHLIKTRGQQVTLRCSPKSGHDTVSWYQQALGQGPQFIFQYYEEEERQRGNFPDRFSGHQFPNYSSELNVNALLLGDSALYLCASSFAGTSGNTGELFFGEGSRLTVL.

The chain's CDR3 is CASSIEVASNEQFF. CDR3 nucleotide sequence: TGTGCCAGTAGTATAGAGGTAGCGAGTAATGAGCAGTTCTTC. The chain has TRBV19 and TRBJ2-1, with a possible D match to TRBD2 (5 bases). The CDR3 has 14 amino acids. V lost 0 bases, J lost 7 bases, and 10 bases lay in between. The V gene's germline CDR1 is LNHDA and CDR2 SQIVND (reference sequence).

DNA for the CDR3: TGTGCCAGTAGTACCCTAGATACGCAGTATTTT. This translates into CASSTLDTQYF. V gene TRBV19 combines with J gene TRBJ2-3; D call uncertain. Germline V gene data show CDR1 as LNHDA and CDR2 as SQIVND (reference sequence). V lost 4 bases and J lost 5, with 4 bases in between. CDR3 size: 11 residues.

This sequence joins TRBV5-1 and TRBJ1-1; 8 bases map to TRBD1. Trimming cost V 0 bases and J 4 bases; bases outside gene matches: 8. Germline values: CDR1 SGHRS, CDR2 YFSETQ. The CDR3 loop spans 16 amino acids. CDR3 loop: CASSLGAGGAGTEAFF. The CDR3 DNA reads TGCGCCAGCAGCTTGGGAGCAGGGGGCGCGGGCACTGAAGCTTTCTTT.

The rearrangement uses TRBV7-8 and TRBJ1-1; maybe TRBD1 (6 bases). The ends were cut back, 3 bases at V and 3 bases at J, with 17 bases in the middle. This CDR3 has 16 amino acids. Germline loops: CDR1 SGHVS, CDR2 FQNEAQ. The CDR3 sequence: CASSFIQGEGYTEAFF. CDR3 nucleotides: TGTGCCAGCAGCTTCATACAGGGAGAAGGGTACACTGAAGCTTTCTTT.

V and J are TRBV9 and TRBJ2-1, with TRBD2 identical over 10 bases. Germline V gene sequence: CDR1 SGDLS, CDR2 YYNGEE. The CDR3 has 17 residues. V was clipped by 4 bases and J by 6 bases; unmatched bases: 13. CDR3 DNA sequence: TGTGCCAGCAGCCCGGCCCCTGGGACTAGCGTTACCAATGAGCAGTTCTTC. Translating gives CASSPAPGTSVTNEQFF.

The CDR3 loop reads CASSVEQGPSYEQYF. The CDR3 bases are TGTGCCAGCAGCGTAGAACAGGGCCCTTCCTACGAGCAGTACTTC. The chain employs TRBV9 and TRBJ2-7, with D possibly being TRBD1 (6 bases). The CDR3 is 15 residues long. The ends were cut back, 0 bases at V and 1 base at J, with 11 bases in the middle. Per germline, CDR1 SGDLS and CDR2 YYNGEE.

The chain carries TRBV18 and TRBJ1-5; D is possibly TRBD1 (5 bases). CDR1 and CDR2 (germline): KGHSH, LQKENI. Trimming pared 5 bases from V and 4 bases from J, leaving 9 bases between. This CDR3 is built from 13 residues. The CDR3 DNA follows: TGTGCCAGCTCAGGGGCGCGGAATCAGCCCCAGCATTTT. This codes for CASSGARNQPQHF.

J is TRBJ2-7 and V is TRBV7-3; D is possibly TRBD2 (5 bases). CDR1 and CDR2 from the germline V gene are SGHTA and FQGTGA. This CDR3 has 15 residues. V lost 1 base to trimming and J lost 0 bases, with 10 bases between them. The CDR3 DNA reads TGTGCCAGCAGCTTAATCGGAGCGGACTCCTACGAGCAGTACTTC. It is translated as CASSLIGADSYEQYF.

The CDR3 bases are TGTGCCAGCAACCTTAGAGGCGGGAGTAATTACGAGCAGTACTTC. It yields the protein CASNLRGGSNYEQYF. The chain joins TRBV6-5 to TRBJ2-7; 7 positions match TRBD2. Trimming at V came to 7 bases and at J to 4 bases, leaving 13 bases not matched to a gene. Germline CDR1 MNHEY, CDR2 SVGAGI. This CDR3 has 15 residues.

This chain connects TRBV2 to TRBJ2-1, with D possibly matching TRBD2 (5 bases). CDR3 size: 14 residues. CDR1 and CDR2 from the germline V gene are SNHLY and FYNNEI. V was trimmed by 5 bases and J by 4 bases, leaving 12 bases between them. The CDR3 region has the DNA TGTGCCAGCAGTCGTCTAAGCGGTTACAATGAGCAGTTCTTC. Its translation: CASSRLSGYNEQFF. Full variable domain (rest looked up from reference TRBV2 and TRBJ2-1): EPEVTQTPSHQVTQMGQEVILRCVPISNHLYFYWYRQILGQKVEFLVSFYNNEISEKSEIFDDQFSVERPDGSNFTLKIRSTKLEDSAMYFCASSRLSGYNEQFFGPGTRLTVL.

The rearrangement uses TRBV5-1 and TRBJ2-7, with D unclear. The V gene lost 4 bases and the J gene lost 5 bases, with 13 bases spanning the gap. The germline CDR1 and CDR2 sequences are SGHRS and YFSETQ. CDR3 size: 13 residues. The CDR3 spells CASSPRGRDEQYF. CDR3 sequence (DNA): TGCGCCAGCAGCCCCAGAGGCAGAGACGAGCAGTACTTC.

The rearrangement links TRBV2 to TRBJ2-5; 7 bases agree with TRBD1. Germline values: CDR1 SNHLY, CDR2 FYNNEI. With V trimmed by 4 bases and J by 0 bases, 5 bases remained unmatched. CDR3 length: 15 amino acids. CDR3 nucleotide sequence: TGTGCCAGCAGTGTAGGGGGCCTGTACCAAGAGACCCAGTACTTC. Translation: CASSVGGLYQETQYF.

CDR3 loop: CASSEPPPGGETQYF. Written as DNA, the CDR3 is TGCGCCAGCAGTGAGCCCCCCCCGGGTGGGGAGACCCAGTACTTC. V gene TRBV10-2 combines with J gene TRBJ2-5; no clear D gene. The germline V gene has CDR1 WSHSY and CDR2 SAAADI. The ends were cut back, 2 bases at V and 5 bases at J, with 15 bases in the middle. CDR3 length: 15 amino acids.